Below, 18 T cell receptor beta chains from the same sample are listed, as sequenced in a study of response to subunit inactivated influenza vaccine. TCRdb processed the RT-PCR reads anew with MiXCR; each CDR3 protein has one entry. Of roughly 170,000 distinct CDR3 sequences detected, about 10% appear once; the ten largest clones hold approximately 11%. Specimen: non-naive T cells sorted from PBMCs, collected on the day of vaccination. All receptors derive from a man over 45 who received an inactivated influenza vaccine.

This clonotype came up a few times. A much larger clonotype is one base distant, so this may be a read error. J is TRBJ2-1 and V is TRBV24-1; 12 bases match TRBD1. The CDR3 is made up of 15 amino acids. The germline gives CDR1 KGHDR, CDR2 SFDVKD. The CDR3 here is CATNDLGQGADEQFF. CDR3 nucleotide sequence: TGTGCCACCAATGATCTGGGACAGGGGGCGGATGAGCAGTTCTTC.

The chain has TRBV2 and TRBJ2-5, with D uncertain. From germline, CDR1 is SNHLY and CDR2 FYNNEI. V lost 1 base and J 1 base, leaving 7 bases between the germline ends. CDR3 size: 14 residues. The CDR3 sequence: CASSEVLGQETQYF. CDR3 sequence (DNA): TGTGCCAGCAGTGAAGTGCTTGGCCAAGAGACCCAGTACTTC.

This clonotype was counted ten times or more. In DNA form, the CDR3 reads TGTGCCAGCAGTTACTTTGTAGCGGGAGGCACAGATACGCAGTATTTT. Its translation is CASSYFVAGGTDTQYF. The J gene is TRBJ2-3, the V gene TRBV6-5; 9 bases match TRBD2. Germline CDR1 reads MNHEY; CDR2 reads SVGAGI. This CDR3 is 16 amino acids long. The V gene end was trimmed by 1 base and the J gene end by 1 base; junction bases not matched to a gene: 3.

The table lists this clonotype with many counts. The chain has TRBV14 and TRBJ2-1, with TRBD2 matching over 8 bases. The CDR3 runs to 16 residues. Unmatched junction bases numbered 6, after V lost 4 bases and J lost 1 base. Germline lookup yields CDR1 SGHDN and CDR2 FVKESK. In DNA form, the CDR3 reads TGTGCCAGCAGCCGCTTCCGGGAGGGGTCCTACAATGAGCAGTTCTTC. Its translation is CASSRFREGSYNEQFF.

This clonotype was counted many times. CDR3 nucleotide sequence: TGCAGCGTTGAAGCAGGCACAGACTATGGCTACACCTTC. Protein: CSVEAGTDYGYTF. The gene calls are TRBV29-1 and TRBJ1-2; D call uncertain. The CDR3 length is 13 residues. Trimming stripped 1 base from V and 3 bases from J, with 9 bases between. The germline gives CDR1 SQVTM, CDR2 ANQGSEA.

This chain links TRBV9 with TRBJ2-3; 7 bases are shared with TRBD1. Germline CDR1 and CDR2: SGDLS and YYNGEE. The CDR3 loop spans 16 amino acids. V shed 3 bases and J 6 bases; nucleotides not matched to a gene: 13. The CDR3 bases are TGTGCCAGCAGCGCAGAAACCGGGACAGCCCTGGATACGCAGTATTTT. Translated: CASSAETGTALDTQYF.

This clonotype was seen many times. The V call is TRBV11-1, the J call TRBJ2-3; TRBD2 matches at 9 bases. V trimming: 1 base; J trimming: 5 bases; junction bases outside the gene matches: 4. This CDR3 is built from 15 residues. Germline CDR1 and CDR2: SGHAT and FQDESV (reference sequence). For the CDR3, the DNA is TGTGCCAGCAGCTTAGTAGCGGGAGCGCAAGATACGCAGTATTTT. As protein: CASSLVAGAQDTQYF.

In its sample, this clonotype was seen a few times. The rearrangement links TRBV12-3 or TRBV12-4 to TRBJ2-1; 10 bases align to TRBD2. The CDR3 runs 14 residues. V lost 4 bases, J lost 3 bases, and 0 bases stayed unmatched. The CDR3 sequence: CASSSSGGYNEQFF. The CDR3 nucleotides read TGTGCCAGCAGTTCTAGCGGGGGCTACAATGAGCAGTTCTTC.

This clonotype was seen more than once but under ten times. The V and J genes are TRBV5-1 and TRBJ1-4, with 10 bases that match TRBD1. V shed 4 bases, J shed 11 bases, and the junction held 2 bases outside the gene matches. Germline CDR1 reads SGHRS; CDR2 reads YFSETQ. CDR3 length: 12 residues. The CDR3 DNA sequence: TGCGCCAGCAGCACGGACAGGGGGAAACTGTTTTTT. Translation: CASSTDRGKLFF.

There are a few counts of this clonotype. The V and J genes are TRBV18 and TRBJ1-1; 9 bases fit TRBD1. This CDR3 is built from 15 residues. The germline V gene has CDR1 KGHSH and CDR2 LQKENI. J gave up 4 bases and V 4 bases, and 7 bases lay outside the gene matches. CDR3: CASSQYRGQGTEAFF. The DNA for the CDR3 is TGTGCCAGCTCACAGTACAGGGGGCAGGGCACTGAAGCTTTCTTT.

This clonotype was observed a few times. The chain has TRBV5-4 and TRBJ2-7; 7 positions match TRBD1. After removal of 4 bases from V and 2 bases from J, the junction contained 6 bases not matched to a gene. The germline gives CDR1 SGHNT, CDR2 YYREEE (reference sequence). The CDR3 has 14 amino acids. CDR3 in amino acids: CASSDRDRAYEQYF. The CDR3 nucleotides are TGTGCCAGCAGCGACCGGGACAGAGCCTACGAGCAGTACTTC.

This clonotype has a handful of counts. The chain couples TRBV11-1 to TRBJ2-3; no firm D call. Germline CDR1 is SGHAT and CDR2 is FQDESV (reference sequence). Trimming pared 1 base from V and 2 bases from J, leaving 10 bases between. The length of the CDR3 is 15 residues. The CDR3 here is CASSLGGVATDTQYF. The CDR3 DNA follows: TGTGCCAGCAGCTTAGGTGGGGTAGCCACAGATACGCAGTATTTT.

This clonotype was counted at least ten times. The chain joins TRBV20-1 to TRBJ2-2; the D is unclear. The length of the CDR3 is 13 residues. Germline CDR1 DFQATT, CDR2 SNEGSKA (reference sequence). V lost 4 bases and J 5 bases, leaving 11 bases between the germline ends. The CDR3 reads CSAKSSRTGELFF. The CDR3, as DNA: TGCAGTGCTAAGAGTAGCCGGACCGGGGAGCTGTTTTTT.

This clonotype was recorded a few times. The V and J genes are TRBV2 and TRBJ2-1; 10 nucleotides align to TRBD1. The germline V gene encodes CDR1 SNHLY and CDR2 FYNNEI. There are 15 residues in the CDR3. The V and J ends lost 7 bases and 5 bases, in that order; junction bases with no gene match: 8. The CDR3 region has the DNA TGTGCCAGCAAACGCGGGACAGGGGCACACAATGAGCAGTTCTTC. This gives the protein CASKRGTGAHNEQFF.

The chain combines TRBV10-3 with TRBJ1-4, with TRBD1 as a possible D gene (6 bases). The CDR3 covers 14 residues. V was cut by 3 bases and J by 5 bases, with 10 bases left in between. Germline-derived CDR1 and CDR2 are ENHRY and SYGVKD. The CDR3 coding sequence is TGTGCCATCAGTGAAGTTAGGGGGAATGAAAAACTGTTTTTT. Its translation: CAISEVRGNEKLFF.

This clonotype was recorded at least ten times. For the CDR3, the DNA is TGTGCCAGCAGTGACTTCGGTAGGGACTACGAGCAGTACTTC. Translated, it gives CASSDFGRDYEQYF. The chain links TRBV27 to TRBJ2-7; D not certain. This CDR3 spans 14 amino acids. Per germline, CDR1 MNHEY and CDR2 SMNVEV (reference sequence). Trimming removed 5 bases at V and 3 bases at J, with 14 bases between.

This clonotype appeared a few times. The gene calls are TRBV9 and TRBJ2-1; D unclear. This CDR3 has 13 residues. CDR1 and CDR2 from the germline V gene are SGDLS and YYNGEE. V lost 2 bases and J 9 bases, leaving 12 bases between the germline ends. The CDR3 spells CASSVTSTAEQFF. The DNA of the CDR3 is TGTGCCAGCAGCGTCACCTCGACGGCTGAGCAGTTCTTC. The complete variable domain, with remaining parts taken from reference TRBV9 and TRBJ2-1, reads DSGVTQTPKHLITATGQRVTLRCSPRSGDLSVYWYQQSLDQGLQFLIQYYNGEERAKGNILERFSAQQFPDLHSELNLSSLELGDSALYFCASSVTSTAEQFFGPGTRLTVL.

This clonotype showed up just a few times. The chain has TRBV3-1 and TRBJ2-7, with D unclear. This CDR3 region has 16 residues. V lost 1 base and J lost 2, with 15 bases in between. Germline lookup yields CDR1 LGHDT and CDR2 YNNKEL (reference sequence). As DNA, the CDR3 is TGTGCCAGCAGCCAAGGCAACCTTCGGGCCACCTACGAGCAGTACTTC. It codes for CASSQGNLRATYEQYF.